Detailed here is one TCR beta chain. What it recognizes is unknown. PCR employed 60 Vbeta and 13 Jbeta primers. The protocol was immunoSEQ multiplex PCR, while the TCRdb copy is restricted to in-frame clones and leaves out a portion. Recorded for this sample: about 110,000 clones. The data were taken from a study of cytomegalovirus exposure and HLA in healthy donors. Study observations and caveats: The authors reported that TCR beta sequences could predict HLA-A and HLA-B alleles. These predictions were accurate for most subjects in the first cohort.

From germline, CDR1 is SGHVS and CDR2 FQNEAQ. Trimming at V came to 5 bases and at J to 5 bases, leaving 8 bases not matched to a gene. The CDR3 consists of 15 residues. Sample: PBMCs. This clonotype was sampled from a young man in good health and CMV-seronegative. The V and J genes are TRBV7-8 and TRBJ2-1, with 8 bases fitting TRBD1. CDR3 nucleotides: TGTGCCAGCAGCCTCGGACAGGGATACAACAATGAGCAGTTCTTC. Translated: CASSLGQGYNNEQFF.